This TCR beta chain came from a study of CD8+ T cells in alopecia areata. cDNA serving as the sequencing template came from extracted, reverse transcribed RNA. The data were produced by immunoSEQ multiplex PCR, yet TCRdb's version contains in-frame clones alone and is incomplete. Of around 140,000 clones listed, roughly 46% are singletons. Germline CDR1 reads GTSNPN; CDR2 reads SVGIG (reference sequence). Deletions cut 3 bases from V and 5 bases from J, with 13 bases between. The CDR3 sequence is 13 residues long. The gene calls are TRBV30 and TRBJ2-5; D unclear. The TCR was taken from a human donor with alopecia areata. Sample: CD4+ T cells sorted from blood, taken at week 0. The CDR3 DNA is TGTGCCTGGAGCACTCAATTGGGGGAGACCCAGTACTTC. Protein sequence: CAWSTQLGETQYF. The full variable domain, completed using reference TRBV30 and TRBJ2-5, is SQTIHQWPATLVQPVGSPLSLECTVEGTSNPNLYWYRQAAGRGLQLLFYSVGIGQISSEVPQNLSASRPQDRQFILSSKKLLLSDSGFYLCAWSTQLGETQYFGPGTRLLVL.